This T cell receptor (beta chain) is drawn from a study of T-cell memory formation after mild COVID-19. Whole-study context: Each donor largely had its own TCR clusters.

One entry per CDR3 protein results from TCRdb running MiXCR on the 5' RACE reads. The data show around 300,000 distinct CDR3 sequences, over 15% seen once. Germline loops: CDR1 LNHDA, CDR2 SQIVND (reference sequence). The CDR3 has 13 amino acids. The V and J ends lost 6 bases and 1 base respectively, with 9 bases between them. This clonotype was recorded a few times. What it binds is not known. Findings and caveats of the study: Certain responding clones were present in pre-infection memory, suggesting participation of cross-reactive memory.

Sequencing input: PBMCs or a T cell subset sorted from them (not recorded which). The TCR was taken from a man aged 18 to 29 who had mild COVID-19 (a few samples of this study predate the infection). Cell type and time point are not known. The chain combines TRBV19 with TRBJ1-1; no clear D gene. The CDR3 coding sequence is TGTGCCAGTAGGACGCAGAGGAACACTGAAGCTTTCTTT. Translation: CASRTQRNTEAFF.